The 8 T cell receptor beta chains listed next were all sequenced from one sample in a study of T cells in Graves' hyperthyroidism and ophthalmopathy (dated by TCRdb to the late 2010s). The library was prepared using multiplex PCR. These reads were obtained on an Illumina HiSeq 2000. The TCR beta CDR3 regions were amplified from RNA transcripts. A first-round RT-PCR of the TCR CDR3 used the HTBI primer set with the Qiagen OneStep RT-PCR kit. In-frame beta chains were kept once TCRdb had trimmed the public reads at Q25 with fastp and called clones with MiXCR. Merged by CDR3 protein, the rows form single entries marked with the most common genes and DNA. This sample has about 400,000 distinct CDR3 sequences in its table, and roughly 13% of those were observed once. The ten biggest clones cover approximately 27% of the sample. Sequenced sample: blood. The receptors were sampled from a man aged 50 to 60 with Graves' ophthalmopathy.

This chain uses TRBV15 with TRBJ2-1; D is uncertain. CDR3 length equals 16 residues. The germline V gene encodes CDR1 LNHNV and CDR2 YYDKDF (reference sequence). V dropped 1 base and J dropped 0 bases, with 10 bases sitting between them. The CDR3: CATSRGGRSSYNEQFF. CDR3 DNA sequence: TGTGCCACCAGCAGAGGTGGCAGAAGCTCCTACAATGAGCAGTTCTTC.

This clonotype showed up just a few times. Because the CDR3 is missing its conserved closing phenylalanine or tryptophan, this is likely a read error. The V gene is TRBV24-1, the J gene TRBJ2-5, with 7 positions matching TRBD1. Germline-derived CDR1 and CDR2 are KGHDR and SFDVKD. The CDR3 covers 14 residues. The V and J ends lost 4 bases and 5 bases, in that order; junction bases with no gene match: 6. CDR3 bases: TGTGCCACCAGTGAACCGACAGGGTTGGAGACCCAGTACCTC. The encoded protein is CATSEPTGLETQYL.

The V call is TRBV24-1, the J call TRBJ1-5, with TRBD1 as a possible D gene (6 bases). The CDR3 totals 14 residues. V was pared by 6 bases and J by 3 bases, with 11 bases between. Germline-derived CDR1 and CDR2 are KGHDR and SFDVKD. CDR3 bases: TGTGCCACCAGTCACGGGGGGGCCAATCAGCCCCAGCATTTT. It is translated as CATSHGGANQPQHF.

This clonotype was found a few times. The CDR3 nucleotides read TGTGCCAGCAGTTTATACGGACAGGCAGAGACCCAGTACTTC. This sequence encodes CASSLYGQAETQYF. The rearrangement joins TRBV27 to TRBJ2-5, with TRBD1 matching over 7 bases. V was clipped by 1 base and J by 4 bases; unmatched bases: 3. This CDR3 has 14 amino acids. In germline, CDR1 is MNHEY, CDR2 SMNVEV (reference sequence).

This chain links TRBV20-1 with TRBJ2-3, with a tentative D call TRBD2 (6 bases). V was cut by 8 bases and J by 4 bases, with 22 bases left in between. The CDR3 extends over 15 amino acids. Per germline, CDR1 DFQATT and CDR2 SNEGSKA (reference sequence). Here the CDR3 DNA reads TGCAGTCTCTCCCCCTTTCAGCGGGCCTCAGATACGCAGTATTTT. Amino acid sequence: CSLSPFQRASDTQYF.

The CDR3, as DNA: TGCAGTGCCGCACCCAGCTCTGGGGCCAACGTCCTGACTTTC. Its protein is CSAAPSSGANVLTF. V gene TRBV20-1 combines with J gene TRBJ2-6; no reliable D call. Per the germline V gene, CDR1 is DFQATT and CDR2 is SNEGSKA (reference sequence). The CDR3 has 14 amino acids. V lost 6 bases and J 0 bases, leaving 9 bases between the germline ends.

This clonotype was counted a few times. The CDR3 DNA reads TGTGCCAGCACCCTAGCCGGGACTAGCGGGAACCGCGGGTACAATGAGCAGTTCTTC. The encoded protein is CASTLAGTSGNRGYNEQFF. This chain connects TRBV7-9 to TRBJ2-1; 13 bases map to TRBD2. The CDR3 runs to 19 residues. The V and J ends lost 7 bases and 4 bases, in that order; junction bases with no gene match: 16. Per germline, CDR1 SEHNR and CDR2 FQNEAQ (reference sequence).

The table lists this clonotype with many counts. The chain employs TRBV6-2 or TRBV6-3 and TRBJ2-3, with 11 bases fitting TRBD2. CDR1 and CDR2 from the germline V gene are MNHEY and SVGEGT. The CDR3 totals 17 residues. Unmatched junction bases numbered 8, after V lost 4 bases and J lost 2 bases. CDR3 residues: CASSFRTSGWPTDTQYF. The CDR3 DNA reads TGTGCCAGCAGTTTCCGGACTAGCGGGTGGCCCACAGATACGCAGTATTTT.